These 9 T cell receptor beta chains came from one sample sequenced in a study of blood T cell repertoires in COVID-19. TCRdb's table, derived via immunoSEQ multiplex PCR, lists solely in-frame clones and lacks some. The sample consists of approximately 110,000 clones, over 80% of them appearing once. Sequences were obtained from peripheral blood. The receptor set was obtained from a woman between 65 and 79 years old with acute or convalescent COVID-19.

The rearrangement links TRBV29-1 to TRBJ2-1; D unclear. Germline V CDR1 and CDR2: SQVTM, ANQGSEA. This CDR3 has 10 amino acids. The ends were cut back, 4 bases at V and 9 bases at J, with 7 bases in the middle. The CDR3 region is CSVAESEQFF. CDR3 nucleotides: TGCAGCGTTGCTGAGAGTGAGCAGTTCTTC.

The gene calls are TRBV14 and TRBJ2-3; a weak D match, TRBD1 (5 bases). Trimming shortened V by 1 base and J by 6 bases, and 8 bases separated the two germline ends. The germline gives CDR1 SGHDN, CDR2 FVKESK. This CDR3 is 13 amino acids long. The CDR3 reads CASSQGRQDTQYF. The CDR3 coding sequence is TGTGCCAGCAGCCAAGGAAGACAGGATACGCAGTATTTT.

The rearrangement uses TRBV6-1 and TRBJ2-1; D is perhaps TRBD2 (5 bases). Germline CDR1 MNHNS, CDR2 SASEGT. CDR3 size: 13 residues. Deletions cut 2 bases from V and 7 bases from J, with 9 bases between. The CDR3 is CASSEREGNEQFF. The CDR3, as DNA: TGTGCCAGCAGTGAACGGGAAGGGAATGAGCAGTTCTTC.

Here the CDR3 DNA reads TGTGCCAGCAGCTACAGACTAGCGGGGGGGCGCACAGATACGCAGTATTTT. This translates into CASSYRLAGGRTDTQYF. This chain uses TRBV9 with TRBJ2-3; 14 bases map to TRBD2. The CDR3 extends over 17 amino acids. The V gene end was trimmed by 4 bases and the J gene end by 1 base; junction bases not matched to a gene: 5. Germline V gene sequence: CDR1 SGDLS, CDR2 YYNGEE.

The chain uses TRBV29-1 and TRBJ2-1, with 9 positions matching TRBD1. CDR3 size: 13 residues. Germline assignment: CDR1 SQVTM and CDR2 ANQGSEA. V lost 6 bases and J lost 6; bases outside the gene matches: 6. CDR3 residues: CSVSGQGVNEQFF. In DNA, the CDR3 is TGCAGCGTATCGGGACAGGGAGTCAATGAGCAGTTCTTC.

CDR3 amino acids: CASSLALGREQYF. The DNA for the CDR3 is TGTGCCAGCAGCTTGGCCTTGGGGAGGGAGCAGTACTTC. The chain is built from TRBV5-5 and TRBJ2-7; possibly TRBD2 for D (6 bases). This CDR3 is 13 amino acids long. The germline V gene encodes CDR1 SGHKS and CDR2 YYEKEE (reference sequence). V was trimmed by 0 bases and J by 7 bases, leaving 11 bases between them.

The chain couples TRBV18 to TRBJ2-2; 7 bases align to TRBD2. Germline CDR1 is KGHSH and CDR2 is LQKENI. The V gene end was trimmed by 3 bases and the J gene end by 5 bases; junction bases not matched to a gene: 9. The CDR3 sequence is 16 residues long. CDR3 protein: CASSPTDLAVTGELFF. The CDR3 region has the DNA TGTGCCAGCTCACCGACTGATCTAGCGGTTACCGGGGAGCTGTTTTTT. The variable domain in full, completed from reference TRBV18 and TRBJ2-2, reads NAGVMQNPRHLVRRRGQEARLRCSPMKGHSHVYWYRQLPEEGLKFMVYLQKENIIDESGMPKERFSAEFPKEGPSILRIQQVVRGDSAAYFCASSPTDLAVTGELFFGEGSRLTVL.

This chain joins TRBV19 and TRBJ1-2; 10 positions match TRBD1. V trimming: 6 bases; J trimming: 4 bases; junction bases outside the gene matches: 5. The CDR3 sequence is 14 residues long. CDR1 LNHDA and CDR2 SQIVND come from the germline V gene (reference sequence). CDR3 DNA: TGTGCCAGTAGCGGACAGGGGGTAGGCTATGGCTACACCTTC. Protein product: CASSGQGVGYGYTF.

This clone occurred once. The chain carries TRBV6-6 and TRBJ2-7; 11 bases agree with TRBD1. J gave up 3 bases and V 5 bases, and 3 bases lay outside the gene matches. The CDR3 is 14 amino acids. Germline lookup yields CDR1 MNHNY and CDR2 SVGAGI (reference sequence). Here the CDR3 DNA reads TGTGCCAGCAGTGACGGGACAGGGGGCTACGAGCAGTACTTC. It codes for CASSDGTGGYEQYF.